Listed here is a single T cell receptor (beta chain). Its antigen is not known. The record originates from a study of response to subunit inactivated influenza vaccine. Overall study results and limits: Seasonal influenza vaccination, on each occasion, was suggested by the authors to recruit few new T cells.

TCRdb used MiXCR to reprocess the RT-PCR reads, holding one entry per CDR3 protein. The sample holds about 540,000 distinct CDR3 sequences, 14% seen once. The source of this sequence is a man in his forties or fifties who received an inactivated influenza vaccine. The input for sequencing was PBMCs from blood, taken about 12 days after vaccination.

The DNA for the CDR3 is TGTGCCAGCAGCTTGGATGCAGGGACCAATGAGCAGTTCTTC. Protein sequence: CASSLDAGTNEQFF. V and J are TRBV5-5 and TRBJ2-1, with D perhaps matching TRBD1 or TRBD2 (5 bases each). The CDR3 runs 14 residues. CDR1 and CDR2 from the germline V gene are SGHKS and YYEKEE (reference sequence). V lost 0 bases and J lost 6, with 10 bases in between.